The 22 T cell receptor beta chains given below trace back to one sample, sequenced in a study of T cell responses to AZD1222 COVID-19 vaccine. Method: immunoSEQ multiplex PCR; TCRdb's copy keeps in-frame clones and lacks some. This sample carries approximately 130,000 clones, more than 85% of them seen once, and the ten largest clones take roughly 0.9%. The sequences come from peripheral blood, collected on day 0 of AZD1222 vaccination. The receptor source for this set is an adult in good health.

This clone was seen a handful of times. V and J are TRBV30 and TRBJ1-2; D is undetermined. The V end was cut by 2 bases, the J end by 8 bases, with 15 bases between. The CDR3 is made up of 13 amino acids. Germline V gene sequence: CDR1 GTSNPN, CDR2 SVGIG (reference sequence). CDR3 sequence (DNA): TGTGCCTGGAGTCAGAGGGTCCCGTTCGGCTACACCTTC. Its protein is CAWSQRVPFGYTF.

This chain joins TRBV28 and TRBJ1-2; no clear D. This CDR3 is built from 12 residues. Germline-derived CDR1 and CDR2 are MDHEN and SYDVKM. V lost 4 bases, J lost 7 bases, and 10 bases lay in between. The CDR3 loop is CASSSSRPGYTF. CDR3 nucleotide sequence: TGTGCCAGCAGTTCGTCCAGGCCTGGCTACACCTTC.

The chain is built from TRBV5-1 and TRBJ1-2; 9 positions agree with TRBD1. Germline V lookup: CDR1 SGHRS, CDR2 YFSETQ. J lost 6 bases, V lost 4 bases, and 10 bases had no gene match. The CDR3 runs 15 residues. The CDR3 is CASSPTGTGYNGYTF. In nucleotides, the CDR3 is TGCGCCAGCAGCCCAACCGGGACAGGGTATAATGGCTACACCTTC.

A single count supports this clone. The V and J genes are TRBV7-2 and TRBJ1-2; possible D gene TRBD1, 5 bases. V lost 1 base, J lost 3 bases, and 15 bases lay in between. The CDR3 loop spans 16 amino acids. The germline V gene encodes CDR1 SGHTA and CDR2 FQGNSA. In nucleotides, the CDR3 is TGTGCCAGCAGCTTAGGGGGGACCCAGGGAGACTATGGCTACACCTTC. Its protein is CASSLGGTQGDYGYTF.

The gene calls are TRBV19 and TRBJ2-5, with 11 bases matching TRBD2. The CDR3 runs to 16 residues. Looked up from germline, CDR1 is LNHDA and CDR2 is SQIVND (reference sequence). V shed 4 bases, J shed 1 base, and the junction held 5 bases outside the gene matches. This chain's CDR3 is CASSTGLAGGQETQYF. In nucleotides, the CDR3 is TGTGCCAGTAGTACGGGGCTAGCGGGGGGCCAAGAGACCCAGTACTTC.

This clone came up a few times. The chain has TRBV6-5 and TRBJ2-7; D not certain. This CDR3 spans 15 amino acids. Germline V CDR1 and CDR2: MNHEY, SVGAGI. Trimming stripped 6 bases from V and 2 bases from J, with 17 bases between. The CDR3 region is CASRDGAAGAYEQYF. DNA for the CDR3: TGTGCCAGCAGAGACGGAGCAGCCGGCGCCTACGAGCAGTACTTC.

V gene TRBV5-1 combines with J gene TRBJ1-2; 7 nucleotides line up with TRBD1. The V gene end was trimmed by 4 bases and the J gene end by 5 bases; junction bases not matched to a gene: 8. This CDR3 spans 14 amino acids. Germline V lookup: CDR1 SGHRS, CDR2 YFSETQ. DNA of the CDR3: TGCGCCAGCAGCCGATCAGGGGGTGCGTATGGCTACACCTTC. Translating gives CASSRSGGAYGYTF.

This clone was found once. The chain couples TRBV27 to TRBJ1-1; D ambiguous. Germline lookup yields CDR1 MNHEY and CDR2 SMNVEV (reference sequence). V was pared by 5 bases and J by 0 bases, with 10 bases between. The CDR3 spans 14 residues. The CDR3 region has the DNA TGTGCCAGCAGTGTCATAAGAATGAACACTGAAGCTTTCTTT. Translated: CASSVIRMNTEAFF.

The CDR3 bases are TGTGCCAGCAAGCGACTTGGGGGTGAGGGAAACATTCAGTACTTC. Translation gives CASKRLGGEGNIQYF. The rearrangement links TRBV2 to TRBJ2-4; D is perhaps TRBD1 or TRBD2 (5 bases each). Trimming took 7 bases from V and 6 from J, leaving 19 bases between them. Germline loops: CDR1 SNHLY, CDR2 FYNNEI. The length of the CDR3 is 15 residues.

This clone showed up just a few times. V gene TRBV19 combines with J gene TRBJ2-3; 7 bases agree with TRBD2. With V trimmed by 6 bases and J by 5 bases, 8 bases remained unmatched. The CDR3 loop spans 14 amino acids. The germline CDR1 and CDR2 sequences are LNHDA and SQIVND (reference sequence). CDR3 nucleotides: TGTGCCAGTAGGAAAGCGGGGCTCATAGATACGCAGTATTTT. This sequence encodes CASRKAGLIDTQYF. Drawing the rest from reference TRBV19 and TRBJ2-3, the complete variable domain is DGGITQSPKYLFRKEGQNVTLSCEQNLNHDAMYWYRQDPGQGLRLIYYSQIVNDFQKGDIAEGYSVSREKKESFPLTVTSAQKNPTAFYLCASRKAGLIDTQYFGPGTRLTVL.

The chain has TRBV13 and TRBJ2-7; unclear D gene. The V gene lost 2 bases and the J gene lost 7 bases, with 9 bases spanning the gap. The CDR3 is 12 amino acids. Germline CDR1 reads PRHDT; CDR2 reads FYEKMQ (reference sequence). The DNA for the CDR3 is TGTGCCAGCAGCTTACAGAAGAAGGAGCAGTACTTC. Translating gives CASSLQKKEQYF.

As DNA, the CDR3 is TGTGCCAGCAGCTTTGGCAGACCTATGAACACTGAAGCTTTCTTT. Translation: CASSFGRPMNTEAFF. This chain uses TRBV5-6 with TRBJ1-1; D ambiguous. V was cut by 2 bases and J by 0 bases, with 11 bases left in between. This CDR3 region has 15 residues. CDR1 is SGHDT, CDR2 YYEEEE, per germline.

The chain joins TRBV14 to TRBJ1-2, with D unclear. This CDR3 contains 15 residues. Trimming stripped 0 bases from V and 2 bases from J, with 10 bases between. Germline V gene sequence: CDR1 SGHDN, CDR2 FVKESK. The CDR3 loop reads CASSQEEGWNYGYTF. CDR3 sequence (DNA): TGTGCCAGCAGCCAAGAGGAGGGATGGAACTATGGCTACACCTTC.

As to this clone: The same CDR3 is also encoded by other DNA sequences in this sample. The V gene is TRBV10-3, the J gene TRBJ1-2; 7 positions agree with TRBD1. Germline V lookup: CDR1 ENHRY, CDR2 SYGVKD. V lost 0 bases, J lost 8 bases, and 3 bases stayed unmatched. This CDR3 is built from 13 residues. In DNA, the CDR3 is TGTGCCATCAGTGAGTCGACAGGGTACGGCTACACCTTC. Its protein is CAISESTGYGYTF.

The chain has TRBV15 and TRBJ1-2; possible D gene TRBD1, 5 bases. V gave up 4 bases and J gave up 3 bases, with 12 bases separating them. The CDR3 sequence is 14 residues long. Looked up from germline, CDR1 is LNHNV and CDR2 is YYDKDF (reference sequence). The CDR3 bases are TGTGCCACCAGCACAACGAGGGGTGACTATGGCTACACCTTC. Translated: CATSTTRGDYGYTF.

The rearrangement uses TRBV9 and TRBJ1-6, with D unresolved. The CDR3 contains 18 residues. The V gene's germline CDR1 is SGDLS and CDR2 YYNGEE. Trimming left V 0 bases short and J 1 base short, with 14 bases between. Here the CDR3 DNA reads TGTGCCAGCAGCGTAGGGCCAGTGGCCGGGTCCTATAATTCACCCCTCCACTTT. The encoded protein is CASSVGPVAGSYNSPLHF.

This clone showed up just once. The chain is built from TRBV14 and TRBJ1-1; the D gene is possibly TRBD1 (5 bases). The germline V gene has CDR1 SGHDN and CDR2 FVKESK. The CDR3 has 15 residues. The V end was cut by 4 bases, the J end by 3 bases, with 15 bases between. As DNA, the CDR3 is TGTGCCAGCAGCCTCAGGGCTAGGTTGGACACTGAAGCTTTCTTT. This codes for CASSLRARLDTEAFF. Full variable domain (missing parts from reference TRBV14 and TRBJ1-1): EAGVTQFPSHSVIEKGQTVTLRCDPISGHDNLYWYRRVMGKEIKFLLHFVKESKQDESGMPNNRFLAERTGGTYSTLKVQPAELEDSGVYFCASSLRARLDTEAFFGQGTRLTVV.

The chain has TRBV19 and TRBJ1-1; D is possibly TRBD1 (5 bases). Trimming left V 4 bases short and J 4 bases short, with 19 bases between. The CDR3 totals 16 residues. The germline gives CDR1 LNHDA, CDR2 SQIVND (reference sequence). The CDR3 loop reads CASSRRFRVGGTEAFF. The CDR3, as DNA: TGTGCCAGTAGTAGGAGATTCAGGGTCGGGGGCACTGAAGCTTTCTTT. The whole variable domain, filled in from reference TRBV19 and TRBJ1-1, reads DGGITQSPKYLFRKEGQNVTLSCEQNLNHDAMYWYRQDPGQGLRLIYYSQIVNDFQKGDIAEGYSVSREKKESFPLTVTSAQKNPTAFYLCASSRRFRVGGTEAFFGQGTRLTVV.

The chain joins TRBV27 to TRBJ1-5; 8 nucleotides agree with TRBD1. The J segment lost 0 bases and the V segment lost 4 bases, leaving 2 bases of the junction unmatched. The CDR3 has 15 residues. The germline gives CDR1 MNHEY, CDR2 SMNVEV (reference sequence). DNA of the CDR3: TGTGCCAGCAGTTCAGGGGGCTATAGCAATCAGCCCCAGCATTTT. Its protein product is CASSSGGYSNQPQHF.

The chain employs TRBV30 and TRBJ2-2; TRBD1 or TRBD2 may be the D gene (6 bases each). V was shortened by 2 bases and J by 10 bases, with 14 bases between the two germline ends. This CDR3 has 13 residues. Germline CDR1 reads GTSNPN; CDR2 reads SVGIG (reference sequence). The DNA of the CDR3 is TGTGCCTGGAGTAAGACCCCGGGGGCGGAGCTGTTTTTT. This encodes CAWSKTPGAELFF. Using reference TRBV30 and TRBJ2-2 for the parts outside the CDR3, the full variable domain is SQTIHQWPATLVQPVGSPLSLECTVEGTSNPNLYWYRQAAGRGLQLLFYSVGIGQISSEVPQNLSASRPQDRQFILSSKKLLLSDSGFYLCAWSKTPGAELFFGEGSRLTVL.

This clone has only one observation. The CDR3 DNA is TGTGCCAGCAGTTACCCCTACAGGGGTGGGAATGAGCAGTTCTTC. It translates to CASSYPYRGGNEQFF. The chain links TRBV6-2 or TRBV6-3 to TRBJ2-1; 7 bases are shared with TRBD1. V was clipped by 2 bases and J by 7 bases; unmatched bases: 8. Per the germline V gene, CDR1 is MNHEY and CDR2 is SVGEGT. The CDR3 is made up of 15 amino acids.

V is TRBV5-1 and J is TRBJ1-6; D is unclear. The CDR3 sequence is 15 residues long. V lost 1 base to trimming and J lost 5 bases, with 10 bases between them. Germline CDR1 SGHRS, CDR2 YFSETQ. The CDR3 protein is CASSLLTENNSPLHF. The CDR3 DNA reads as TGCGCCAGCAGCTTGTTGACGGAGAATAATTCACCCCTCCACTTT. Full variable domain (remainder filled in from reference TRBV5-1 and TRBJ1-6): KAGVTQTPRYLIKTRGQQVTLSCSPISGHRSVSWYQQTPGQGLQFLFEYFSETQRNKGNFPGRFSGRQFSNSRSEMNVSTLELGDSALYLCASSLLTENNSPLHFGNGTRLTVT.